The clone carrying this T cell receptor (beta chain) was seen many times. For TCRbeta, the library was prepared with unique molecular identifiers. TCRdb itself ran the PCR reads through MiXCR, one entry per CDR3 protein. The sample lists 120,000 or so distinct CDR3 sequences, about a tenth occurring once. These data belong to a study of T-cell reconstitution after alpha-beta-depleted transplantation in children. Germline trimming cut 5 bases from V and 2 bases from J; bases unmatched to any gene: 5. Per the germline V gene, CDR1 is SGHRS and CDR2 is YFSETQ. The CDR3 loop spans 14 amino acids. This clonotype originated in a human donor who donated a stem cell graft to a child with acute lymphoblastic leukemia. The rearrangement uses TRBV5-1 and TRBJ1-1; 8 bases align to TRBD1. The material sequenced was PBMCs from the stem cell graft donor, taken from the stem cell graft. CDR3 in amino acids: CASRWGQENTEAFF. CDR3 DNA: TGCGCCAGCAGATGGGGACAGGAAAACACTGAAGCTTTCTTT.